The 6 T cell receptor beta chains in this list originate from one sample, sequenced in a study of beta chain features in type 1 diabetes. General study points: Within each of all four CD4+ subsets, Type 1 diabetes patients had TCRB CDR3s that were moderately but significantly shorter.

Since all of the isolated RNA was reverse transcribed, expressed TCRB transcripts were what got sequenced. Using immunoSEQ multiplex PCR, the repertoire was profiled, and TCRdb retains in-frame clones only, with some absent. The repertoire includes roughly 400,000 clones, 9.6% of them detected once, and approximately 0.6% sits in the top ten. The antigens for these receptors are not known. Specimen: central memory CD4+ T cells from blood. The receptor source for this set is a man aged 25-45 years with type 1 diabetes.

The V and J genes are TRBV18 and TRBJ2-5; D possibly corresponds to TRBD2 (5 bases). V gave up 0 bases and J gave up 9 bases, with 5 bases separating them. The germline gives CDR1 KGHSH, CDR2 LQKENI. This CDR3 contains 11 residues. CDR3 sequence (DNA): TGTGCCAGCTCACCACCCGGGGCCCAGTACTTC. Protein product: CASSPPGAQYF.

This clone was picked up a small number of times. The J gene is TRBJ1-1, the V gene TRBV27; TRBD1 matches at 10 bases. The ends lost 6 bases at V and 5 bases at J; junction bases unmatched: 12. This CDR3 region has 16 residues. CDR1 MNHEY and CDR2 SMNVEV come from the germline V gene (reference sequence). CDR3 residues: CASRPYTGTGETEAFF. As DNA, the CDR3 is TGTGCCAGCAGGCCCTATACCGGGACAGGGGAGACTGAAGCTTTCTTT.

This chain connects TRBV6-5 to TRBJ2-5; tentative D call: TRBD1 (5 bases). V shed 2 bases and J shed 5 bases, with 15 bases lying between them. Germline V gives CDR1 MNHEY, CDR2 SVGAGI. The CDR3 covers 15 residues. Here the CDR3 DNA reads TGTGCCAGCAGTTACGGGCCAGGGCACGGGGAGACCCAGTACTTC. It translates to CASSYGPGHGETQYF.

This clone was seen at least ten times. The chain links TRBV6-6 to TRBJ1-4; D is unclear. V was clipped by 2 bases and J by 6 bases, with 7 bases between them. This CDR3 is 13 amino acids long. Germline CDR1 MNHNY, CDR2 SVGAGI (reference sequence). The CDR3 DNA sequence: TGTGCCAGCAGTTACATAGCGGATGAAAAACTGTTTTTT. Its protein product is CASSYIADEKLFF.

The chain recombines TRBV5-4 with TRBJ1-2, with 10 bases matching TRBD1. The CDR3 has 14 amino acids. The J segment lost 4 bases and the V segment lost 4 bases, leaving 4 bases of the junction unmatched. Germline CDR1 and CDR2: SGHNT and YYREEE (reference sequence). CDR3 nucleotides: TGTGCCAGCAGCCCGACAGGGGGCACCTATGGCTACACCTTC. Translation: CASSPTGGTYGYTF.

The CDR3 spells CASSFGTTVTGELFF. The CDR3 bases are TGTGCCAGCAGCTTTGGGACAACCGTCACCGGGGAGCTGTTTTTT. The chain carries TRBV11-2 and TRBJ2-2; tentative D call: TRBD1 (6 bases). Germline assignment: CDR1 SGHAT and CDR2 FQNNGV. CDR3 length: 15 residues. The V end lost 3 bases, the J end lost 4 bases, and 12 bases lay between the germline ends.